One T cell receptor (beta chain) is described in this entry. The CDR3 is 13 residues long. Germline V CDR1 and CDR2: SNHLY, FYNNEI. V was clipped by 6 bases and J by 5 bases, with 13 bases between them. These data belong to a study of blood T cell repertoires in COVID-19. Study summary: PBMCs, B-cell-depleted T cells, or T cells provided the cDNA or gDNA that made up the material.

Participants had their cohort set by participant-reported clinical history. The protocol was immunoSEQ multiplex PCR, while the TCRdb copy is restricted to in-frame clones and leaves out a portion. Of roughly 360,000 clones listed, 88% are singletons. The TCR sequence derives from a woman aged 25 to 39 with acute COVID-19. The genes are TRBV2 and TRBJ1-2; D is perhaps TRBD1 (6 bases). The source material was PBMCs or T cells enriched from blood (not recorded which). The CDR3 protein is CASRPGQIYGYTF. As DNA, the CDR3 is TGTGCCAGCAGGCCCGGACAGATTTATGGCTACACCTTC.